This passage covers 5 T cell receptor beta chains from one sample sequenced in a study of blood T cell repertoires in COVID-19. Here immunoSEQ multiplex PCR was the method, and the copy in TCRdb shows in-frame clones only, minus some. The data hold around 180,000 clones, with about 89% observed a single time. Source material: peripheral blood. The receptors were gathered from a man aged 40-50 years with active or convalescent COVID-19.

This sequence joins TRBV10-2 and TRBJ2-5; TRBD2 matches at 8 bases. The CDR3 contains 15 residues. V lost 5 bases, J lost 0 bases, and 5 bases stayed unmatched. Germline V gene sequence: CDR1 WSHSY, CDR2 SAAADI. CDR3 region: CASSYGAGDQETQYF. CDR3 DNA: TGCGCCAGCAGTTACGGAGCGGGGGACCAAGAGACCCAGTACTTC.

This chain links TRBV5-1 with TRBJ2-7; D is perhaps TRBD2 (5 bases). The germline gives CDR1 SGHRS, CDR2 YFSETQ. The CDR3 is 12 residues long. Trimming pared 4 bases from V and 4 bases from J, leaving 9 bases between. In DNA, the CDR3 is TGCGCCAGCAGCAGGGAGAATTACGAGCAGTACTTC. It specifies CASSRENYEQYF.

Here the CDR3 reads CASSLSRYQETQYF. DNA of the CDR3: TGTGCCAGCAGTTTATCACGGTACCAAGAGACCCAGTACTTC. The V gene is TRBV27, the J gene TRBJ2-5; D gene unclear. This CDR3 is built from 14 residues. Trimming took off 0 bases at V and 0 bases at J, with 5 bases between the two ends. Germline CDR1 is MNHEY and CDR2 is SMNVEV (reference sequence).

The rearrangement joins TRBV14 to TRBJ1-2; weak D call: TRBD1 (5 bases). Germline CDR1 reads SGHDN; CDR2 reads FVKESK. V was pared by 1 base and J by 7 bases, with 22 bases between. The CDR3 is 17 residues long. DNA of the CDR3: TGTGCCAGCAGCCAAGCCCCTCCTGGGGGGTACAATTCTGGCTACACCTTC. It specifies CASSQAPPGGYNSGYTF. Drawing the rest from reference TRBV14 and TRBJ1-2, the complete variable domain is EAGVTQFPSHSVIEKGQTVTLRCDPISGHDNLYWYRRVMGKEIKFLLHFVKESKQDESGMPNNRFLAERTGGTYSTLKVQPAELEDSGVYFCASSQAPPGGYNSGYTFGSGTRLTVV.

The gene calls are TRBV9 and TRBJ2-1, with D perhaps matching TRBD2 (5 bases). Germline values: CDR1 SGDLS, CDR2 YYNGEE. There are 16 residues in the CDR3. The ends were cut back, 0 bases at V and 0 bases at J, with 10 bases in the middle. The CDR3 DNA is TGTGCCAGCAGCGTAGATCCGGGGAGCTCCTACAATGAGCAGTTCTTC. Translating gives CASSVDPGSSYNEQFF.